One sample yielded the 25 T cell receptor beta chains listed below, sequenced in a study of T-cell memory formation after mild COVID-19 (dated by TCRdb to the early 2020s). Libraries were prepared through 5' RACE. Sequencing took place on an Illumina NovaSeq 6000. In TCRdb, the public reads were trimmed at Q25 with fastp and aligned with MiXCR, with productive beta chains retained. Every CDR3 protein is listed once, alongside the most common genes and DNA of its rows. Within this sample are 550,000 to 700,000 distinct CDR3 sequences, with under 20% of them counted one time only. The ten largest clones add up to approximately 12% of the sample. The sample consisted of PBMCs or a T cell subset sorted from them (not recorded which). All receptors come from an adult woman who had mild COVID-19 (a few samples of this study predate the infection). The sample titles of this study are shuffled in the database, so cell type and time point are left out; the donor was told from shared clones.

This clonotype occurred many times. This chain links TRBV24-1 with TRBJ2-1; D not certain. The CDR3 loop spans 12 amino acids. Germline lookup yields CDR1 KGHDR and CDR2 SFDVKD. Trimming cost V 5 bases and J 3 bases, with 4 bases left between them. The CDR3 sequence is CATSGSYNEQFF. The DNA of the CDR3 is TGTGCCACCAGTGGCAGCTACAATGAGCAGTTCTTC.

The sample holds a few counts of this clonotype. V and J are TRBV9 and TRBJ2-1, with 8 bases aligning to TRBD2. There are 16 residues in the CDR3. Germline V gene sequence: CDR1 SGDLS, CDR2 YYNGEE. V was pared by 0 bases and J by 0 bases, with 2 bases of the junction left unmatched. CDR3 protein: CASSVDGTSSYNEQFF. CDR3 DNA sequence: TGTGCCAGCAGCGTAGATGGGACTAGCTCCTACAATGAGCAGTTCTTC.

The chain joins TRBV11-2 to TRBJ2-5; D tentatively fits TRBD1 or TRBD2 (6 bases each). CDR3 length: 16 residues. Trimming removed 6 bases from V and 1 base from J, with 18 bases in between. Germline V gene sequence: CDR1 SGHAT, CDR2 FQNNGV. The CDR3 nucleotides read TGTGCCAGCAGTTCGGGGGCGGAGGCCACCCAAGAGACCCAGTACTTC. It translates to CASSSGAEATQETQYF.

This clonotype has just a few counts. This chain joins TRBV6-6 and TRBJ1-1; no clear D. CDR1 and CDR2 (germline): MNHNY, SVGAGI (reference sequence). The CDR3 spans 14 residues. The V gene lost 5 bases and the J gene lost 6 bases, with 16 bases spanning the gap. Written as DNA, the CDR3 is TGTGCCAGCAGTGAGGCACAGCCCAACGCTGAAGCTTTCTTT. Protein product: CASSEAQPNAEAFF.

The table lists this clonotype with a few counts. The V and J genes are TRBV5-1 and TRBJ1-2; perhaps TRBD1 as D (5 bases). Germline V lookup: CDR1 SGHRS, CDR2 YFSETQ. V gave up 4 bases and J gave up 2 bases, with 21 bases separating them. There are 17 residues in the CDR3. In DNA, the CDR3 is TGCGCCAGCAGCCGTCCCGGGGGTGCCATGCCCAACTATGGCTACACCTTC. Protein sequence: CASSRPGGAMPNYGYTF.

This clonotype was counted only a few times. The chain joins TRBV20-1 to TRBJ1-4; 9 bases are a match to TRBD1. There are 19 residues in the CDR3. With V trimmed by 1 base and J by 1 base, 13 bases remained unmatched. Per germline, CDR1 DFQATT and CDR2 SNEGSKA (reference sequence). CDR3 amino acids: CSARATPGTGPLTNEKLFF. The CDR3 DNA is TGCAGTGCTAGAGCGACCCCCGGGACAGGGCCTCTAACTAATGAAAAACTGTTTTTT.

The CDR3 DNA sequence: TGCGCCAGCAGCCCTCTCAGCGGGTACAATGAGCAGTTCTTC. Protein product: CASSPLSGYNEQFF. V gene TRBV4-3 combines with J gene TRBJ2-1; tentatively, D is TRBD2 (6 bases). The CDR3 sequence is 14 residues long. Germline lookup yields CDR1 LGHNA and CDR2 YSLEER. V lost 4 bases, J lost 4 bases, and 11 bases lay in between.

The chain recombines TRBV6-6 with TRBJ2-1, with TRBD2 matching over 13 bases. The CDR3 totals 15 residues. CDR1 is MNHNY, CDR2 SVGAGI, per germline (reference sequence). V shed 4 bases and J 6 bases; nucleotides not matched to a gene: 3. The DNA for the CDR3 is TGTGCCAGCAGTTCGGGACTAGCGGGAATCAATGAGCAGTTCTTC. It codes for CASSSGLAGINEQFF.

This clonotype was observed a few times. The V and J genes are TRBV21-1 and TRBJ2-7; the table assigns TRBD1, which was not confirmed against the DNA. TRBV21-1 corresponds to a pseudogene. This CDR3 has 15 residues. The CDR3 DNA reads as TGTGCCAGCAGCAAAGTAGAGACAGTGTCCAGGGTACGAAACTTC. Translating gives CASSKVETVSRVRNF.

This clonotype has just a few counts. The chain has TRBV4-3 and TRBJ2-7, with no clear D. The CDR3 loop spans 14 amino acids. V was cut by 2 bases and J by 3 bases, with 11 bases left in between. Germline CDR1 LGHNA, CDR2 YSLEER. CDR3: CASSQLAGVYEQYF. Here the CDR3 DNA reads TGCGCCAGCAGCCAATTGGCTGGGGTCTACGAGCAGTACTTC.

The CDR3 region is CASRQTGVGQPQHF. The CDR3 DNA sequence: TGTGCCAGCAGACAGACAGGAGTGGGTCAGCCCCAGCATTTT. The rearrangement uses TRBV6-5 and TRBJ1-5; the D gene is possibly TRBD1 (6 bases). The CDR3 is made up of 14 amino acids. Germline V gene data show CDR1 as MNHEY and CDR2 as SVGAGI. With 6 bases removed from V and 6 bases from J, the gap between germline ends came to 15 bases.

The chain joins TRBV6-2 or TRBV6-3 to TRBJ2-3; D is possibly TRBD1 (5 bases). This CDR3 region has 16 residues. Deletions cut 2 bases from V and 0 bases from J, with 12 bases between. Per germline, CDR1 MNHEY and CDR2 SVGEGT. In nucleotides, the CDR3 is TGTGCCAGCAGTTACCGGATACGGACAAGCACAGATACGCAGTATTTT. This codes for CASSYRIRTSTDTQYF.

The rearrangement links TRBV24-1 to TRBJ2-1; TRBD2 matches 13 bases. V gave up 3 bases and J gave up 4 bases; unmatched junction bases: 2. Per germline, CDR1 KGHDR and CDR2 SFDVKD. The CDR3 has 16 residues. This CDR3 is CATSDGLAGVYNEQFF. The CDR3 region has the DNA TGTGCCACCAGTGATGGACTAGCGGGAGTGTACAATGAGCAGTTCTTC.

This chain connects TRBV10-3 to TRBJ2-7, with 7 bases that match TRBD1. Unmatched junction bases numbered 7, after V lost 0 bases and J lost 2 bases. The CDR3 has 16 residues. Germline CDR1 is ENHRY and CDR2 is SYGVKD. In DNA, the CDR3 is TGTGCCATCAGTGAGTCCTTCCGGGACAGAGCCTACGAGCAGTACTTC. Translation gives CAISESFRDRAYEQYF.

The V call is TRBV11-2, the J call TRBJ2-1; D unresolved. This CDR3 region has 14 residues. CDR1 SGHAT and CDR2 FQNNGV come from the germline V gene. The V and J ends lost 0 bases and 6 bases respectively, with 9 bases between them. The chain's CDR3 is CASSLDRYLNEQFF. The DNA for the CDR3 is TGTGCCAGCAGCTTAGATCGATACCTCAATGAGCAGTTCTTC.

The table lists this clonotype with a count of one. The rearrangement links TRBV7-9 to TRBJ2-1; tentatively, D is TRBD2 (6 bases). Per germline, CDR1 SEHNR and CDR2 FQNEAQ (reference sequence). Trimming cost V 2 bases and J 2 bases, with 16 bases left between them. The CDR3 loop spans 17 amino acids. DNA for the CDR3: TGTGCCAGCAGCTTACCTCCCCGGGGGATTCCCTACAATGAGCAGTTCTTC. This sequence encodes CASSLPPRGIPYNEQFF.

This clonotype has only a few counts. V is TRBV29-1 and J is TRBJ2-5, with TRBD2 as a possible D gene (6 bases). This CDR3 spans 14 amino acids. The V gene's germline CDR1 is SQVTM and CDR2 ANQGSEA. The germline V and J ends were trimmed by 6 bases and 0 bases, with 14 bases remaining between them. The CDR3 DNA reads TGCAGCGTGGCAGTGGGGGGATACCAAGAGACCCAGTACTTC. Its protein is CSVAVGGYQETQYF.

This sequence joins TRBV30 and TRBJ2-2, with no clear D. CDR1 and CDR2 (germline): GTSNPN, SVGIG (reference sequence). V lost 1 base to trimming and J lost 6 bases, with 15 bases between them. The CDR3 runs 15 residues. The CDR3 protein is CAWSDAGKPAGELFF. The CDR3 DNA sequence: TGTGCCTGGAGTGACGCTGGGAAACCGGCCGGGGAGCTGTTTTTT. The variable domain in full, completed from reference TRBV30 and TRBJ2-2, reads SQTIHQWPATLVQPVGSPLSLECTVEGTSNPNLYWYRQAAGRGLQLLFYSVGIGQISSEVPQNLSASRPQDRQFILSSKKLLLSDSGFYLCAWSDAGKPAGELFFGEGSRLTVL.

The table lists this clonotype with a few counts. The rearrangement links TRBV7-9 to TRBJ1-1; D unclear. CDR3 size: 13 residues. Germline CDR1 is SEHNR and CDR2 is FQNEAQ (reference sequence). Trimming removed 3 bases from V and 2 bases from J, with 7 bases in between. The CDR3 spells CASSFSTNTEAFF. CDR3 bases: TGTGCCAGCAGCTTTTCGACCAACACTGAAGCTTTCTTT.

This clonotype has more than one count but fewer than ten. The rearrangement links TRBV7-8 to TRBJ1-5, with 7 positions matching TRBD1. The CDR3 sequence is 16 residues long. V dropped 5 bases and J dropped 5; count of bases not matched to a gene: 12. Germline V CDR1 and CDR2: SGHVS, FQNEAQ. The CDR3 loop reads CASSLPPSRGDQPQHF. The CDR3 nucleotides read TGTGCCAGCAGCCTACCCCCCTCCAGGGGGGATCAGCCCCAGCATTTT.

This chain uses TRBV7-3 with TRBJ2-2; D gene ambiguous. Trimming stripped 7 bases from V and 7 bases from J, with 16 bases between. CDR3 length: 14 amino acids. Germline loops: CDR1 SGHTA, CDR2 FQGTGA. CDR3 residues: CASKSQLLGGELFF. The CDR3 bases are TGTGCCAGCAAGTCACAGCTCCTCGGCGGGGAGCTGTTTTTT.

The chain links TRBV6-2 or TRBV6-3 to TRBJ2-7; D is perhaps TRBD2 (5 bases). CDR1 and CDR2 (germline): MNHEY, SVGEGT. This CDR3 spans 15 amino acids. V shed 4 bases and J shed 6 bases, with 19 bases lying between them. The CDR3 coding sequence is TGTGCCAGCAGTTCCAGGACTGCGAGGGTGCTCGAGCAGTACTTC. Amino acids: CASSSRTARVLEQYF.

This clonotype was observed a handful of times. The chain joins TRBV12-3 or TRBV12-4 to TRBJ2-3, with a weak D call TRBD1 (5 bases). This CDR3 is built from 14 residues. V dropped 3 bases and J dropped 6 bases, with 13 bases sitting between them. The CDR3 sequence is CASSLGQGLDTQYF. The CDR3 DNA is TGTGCCAGCAGTTTGGGGCAGGGTTTGGATACGCAGTATTTT.

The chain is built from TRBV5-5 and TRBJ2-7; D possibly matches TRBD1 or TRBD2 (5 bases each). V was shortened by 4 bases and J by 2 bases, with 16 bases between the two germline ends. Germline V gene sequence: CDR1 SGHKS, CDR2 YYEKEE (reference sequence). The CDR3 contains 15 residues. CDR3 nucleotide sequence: TGTGCCAGCAGCCTTGGGACGCTTGCTACCTACGAGCAGTACTTC. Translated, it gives CASSLGTLATYEQYF. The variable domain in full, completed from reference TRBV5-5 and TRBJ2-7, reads DAGVTQSPTHLIKTRGQQVTLRCSPISGHKSVSWYQQVLGQGPQFIFQYYEKEERGRGNFPDRFSARQFPNYSSELNVNALLLGDSALYLCASSLGTLATYEQYFGPGTRLTVT.

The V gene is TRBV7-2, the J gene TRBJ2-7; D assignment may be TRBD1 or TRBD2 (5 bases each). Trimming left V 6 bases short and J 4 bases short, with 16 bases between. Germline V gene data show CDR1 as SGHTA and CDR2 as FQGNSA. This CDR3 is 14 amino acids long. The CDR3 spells CASSFWDPPYEQYF. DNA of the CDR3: TGTGCCAGCAGTTTCTGGGACCCCCCTTACGAGCAGTACTTC.